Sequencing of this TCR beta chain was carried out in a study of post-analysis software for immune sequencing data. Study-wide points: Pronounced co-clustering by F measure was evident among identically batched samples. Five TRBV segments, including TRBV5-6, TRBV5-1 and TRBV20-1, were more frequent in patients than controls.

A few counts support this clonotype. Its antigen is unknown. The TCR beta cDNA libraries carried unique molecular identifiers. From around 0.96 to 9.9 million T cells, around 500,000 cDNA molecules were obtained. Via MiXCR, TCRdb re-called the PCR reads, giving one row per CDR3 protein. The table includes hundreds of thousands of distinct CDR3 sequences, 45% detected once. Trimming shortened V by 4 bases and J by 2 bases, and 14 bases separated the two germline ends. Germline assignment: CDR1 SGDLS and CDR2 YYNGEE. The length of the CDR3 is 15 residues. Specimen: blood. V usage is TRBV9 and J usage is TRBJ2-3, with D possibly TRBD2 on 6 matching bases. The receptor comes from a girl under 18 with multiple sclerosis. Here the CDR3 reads CASSLGTSFTDTQYF. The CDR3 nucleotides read TGTGCCAGCAGCCTCGGGACTTCCTTCACAGATACGCAGTATTTT.